These T cell receptor beta chains were read from a single sample in a study of CD8+ T cells in alopecia areata. The protocol was immunoSEQ multiplex PCR, while the TCRdb copy is restricted to in-frame clones and leaves out a portion. This table holds about 270,000 clones, 60% found once. Sequencing used CD4+ T cells sorted from blood, obtained around week 53, from a patient treated with tofacitinib. These TCRs come from a human donor with alopecia areata. The CDR3 runs from the conserved cysteine through the conserved F or W. D genes are given only for firm matches. Some rows have no size entry. The others give once, few or many, or a class for an expanded clone.

size | D | J | V | DNA | CDR3
few | NA | TRBJ2-1 | TRBV14 | TGTGCCAGCAGCCAAAGGGCGCGGCTCCTCTACAATGAGCAGTTCTTC | CASSQRARLLYNEQFF
NA | NA | TRBJ1-5 | TRBV30 | TGTGCCTGGACCAACAGGGTAGGGAGTTTAAGCAATCAGCCCCAGCATTTT | CAWTNRVGSLSNQPQHF
NA | TRBD1 | TRBJ1-6 | TRBV5-1 | TGCGCCAGCAGCTTAGGGACAGTCTATAATTCACCCCTCCACTTT | CASSLGTVYNSPLHF
once | NA | TRBJ1-1 | TRBV5-1 | TGCGCCAGCAGCGAGGGGTTTTCAGGCACTGAAGCTTTCTTT | CASSEGFSGTEAFF
few | TRBD1 | TRBJ2-5 | TRBV5-1 | TGCGCCAGCAGCTTTGACAGGGACGGGACCCAGTACTTC | CASSFDRDGTQYF
NA | NA | TRBJ2-5 | TRBV15 | TGTGCCACCAGCAGAGATCCACTAGCTGAAGAGACCCAGTACTTC | CATSRDPLAEETQYF
NA | NA | TRBJ1-6 | TRBV30 | TGTGCCTGGTGGCCACGGGGGGAGTCACCCCTCCACTTT | CAWWPRGESPLHF
NA | NA | TRBJ2-7 | TRBV29-1 | TGCAGCGTTGAGTCAGTCCGGGGCTACGAGCAGTACTTC | CSVESVRGYEQYF
few | TRBD2 | TRBJ2-1 | TRBV7-2 | TGTGCCAGCAGCTTAGCGCCCAGCGGGGAAGGCTATGAGCAGTTCTTC | CASSLAPSGEGYEQFF
NA | NA | TRBJ1-3 | TRBV29-1 | TGCAGCGTTGGACAGAATGTTGGAAACACCATATATTTT | CSVGQNVGNTIYF
NA | NA | TRBJ1-2 | TRBV30 | TGTGCCTGGACTCTTGGGGTGTCTGGCTACACCTTC | CAWTLGVSGYTF
once | NA | TRBJ1-5 | TRBV30 | TGTGCCTGGAGTGTGGGCAGCAATCAGCCCCAGCATTTT | CAWSVGSNQPQHF
NA | TRBD1 | TRBJ2-6 | TRBV9 | TGTGCCAGCAGCCCTCGGACAGGGGACTCTGGGGCCAACGTCCTGACTTTC | CASSPRTGDSGANVLTF
NA | NA | TRBJ2-5 | TRBV25-1 | TGTGCCAGCAGTGAATTAGGGGGGCAAGAGACCCAGTACTTC | CASSELGGQETQYF
NA | NA | TRBJ2-5 | TRBV7-3 | TGTGCCAGCAGCCCCGGGGCCGGAGCCCAGTACTTC | CASSPGAGAQYF
NA | NA | TRBJ1-1 | TRBV18 | TGTGCCAGCTCACCACGGGTCGAAGGTTGGGATGAAGCTTTCTTT | CASSPRVEGWDEAFF
NA | TRBD1 | TRBJ1-1 | TRBV6-5 | TGTGCCAGCAGTTATGCAGGGGGAATGAACACTGAAGCTTTCTTT | CASSYAGGMNTEAFF
NA | NA | TRBJ2-5 | TRBV11-2 | TGTGCCAGCACCGGGTCGCGGGTTGGAGAGACCCAGTACTTC | CASTGSRVGETQYF
NA | TRBD1 | TRBJ2-5 | TRBV18 | TGTGCCAGCTCACCCTCAGGGGGCGCGGGTATGGAGACCCAGTACTTC | CASSPSGGAGMETQYF
once | NA | TRBJ2-5 | TRBV30 | TGTGCCTGGAGTGGCGTAGGGGGGGAGACCCAGTACTTC | CAWSGVGGETQYF
NA | NA | TRBJ2-1 | TRBV29-1 | TGCAGCGTTGGGGGGCCCTACAATGAGCAGTTCTTC | CSVGGPYNEQFF
NA | NA | TRBJ1-5 | TRBV23-1 | TGCGCCAGCAGTCAATCGGGGGAGTCTAGCAATCAGCCCCAGCATTTT | CASSQSGESSNQPQHF
few | NA | TRBJ2-3 | TRBV7-8 | TGTGCCAGCGTGCTCGGCACAGATACGCAGTATTTT | CASVLGTDTQYF
NA | TRBD1 | TRBJ2-7 | TRBV5-4 | TGTGCCAGCAGCTCCATGACACCGGGACAGGGGGCCTACGAGCAGTACTTC | CASSSMTPGQGAYEQYF
NA | NA | TRBJ2-3 | TRBV11-2 | TGTGCCAGCAGCGGGGCCACAGGCGGAGATACGCAGTATTTT | CASSGATGGDTQYF
NA | NA | TRBJ1-2 | TRBV2 | TGTGCCAGCAGTGAACAGCTTAACTATGGCTACACCTTC | CASSEQLNYGYTF